This T cell receptor beta chain is from a study of blood T cell repertoires in COVID-19. Study background: Acute and convalescent COVID-19 samples came from the United States, Italy and Spain. T cells, B-cell-depleted T cells, or PBMCs provided the cDNA or gDNA that served as material.

Only one count was recorded for this clone. In the original processing: Scientists estimated how many nucleated cells there were by amplifying reference gene primers. The data were produced by immunoSEQ multiplex PCR, yet TCRdb's version contains in-frame clones alone and is incomplete. That table furnishes V, J and clone size, whereas the DNA furnished D and trimming. Of about 340,000 clones detected, 85% to 90% appear once; the ten largest clones hold roughly 6%. This CDR3 has 15 residues. Germline V CDR1 and CDR2: SGHVS, FNYEAQ. Trimming removed 3 bases from V and 0 bases from J; junction bases left unmatched: 0.

This clonotype originated in a woman aged 50 to 65 with COVID-19, enrolled during active disease. The chain is built from TRBV7-6 and TRBJ2-1; TRBD2 matches 9 bases. Sequencing used peripheral blood. The CDR3 here is CASSFSGSSYNEQFF. For the CDR3, the DNA is TGTGCCAGCAGCTTTAGCGGGAGCTCCTACAATGAGCAGTTCTTC. Variable domain in full (rest from reference TRBV7-6 and TRBJ2-1): GAGVSQSPRYKVTKRGQDVALRCDPISGHVSLYWYRQALGQGPEFLTYFNYEAQQDKSGLPNDRFSAERPEGSISTLTIQRTEQRDSAMYRCASSFSGSSYNEQFFGPGTRLTVL.